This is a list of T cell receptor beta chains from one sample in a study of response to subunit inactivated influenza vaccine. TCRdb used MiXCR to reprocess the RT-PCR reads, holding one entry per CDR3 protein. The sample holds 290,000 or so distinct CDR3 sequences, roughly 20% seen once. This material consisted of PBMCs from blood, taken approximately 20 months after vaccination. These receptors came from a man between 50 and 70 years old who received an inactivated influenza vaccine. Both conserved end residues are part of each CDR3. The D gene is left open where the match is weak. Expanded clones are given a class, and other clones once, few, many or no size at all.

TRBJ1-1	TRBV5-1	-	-	CASSLGQGRANTEAFF	TGCGCCAGCAGCTTGGGTCAGGGGCGAGCGAACACTGAAGCTTTCTTT
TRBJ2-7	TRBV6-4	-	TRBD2	CANSTGTSFGEQYF	TGTGCCAACTCAACCGGGACTAGCTTCGGCGAGCAGTACTTC
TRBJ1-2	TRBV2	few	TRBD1	CASRQRDRGANYGYTF	TGTGCCAGCAGACAAAGAGACAGGGGCGCTAACTATGGCTACACCTTC
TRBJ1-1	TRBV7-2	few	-	CASSFSVMNTEAFF	TGTGCCAGCAGCTTCTCGGTGATGAACACTGAAGCTTTCTTT
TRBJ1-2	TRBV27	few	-	CASSFLPHSSPSSLRNYGYTF	TGTGCCAGCAGTTTCCTACCTCATTCTAGCCCTTCCAGCCTCCGTAACTATGGCTACACCTTC
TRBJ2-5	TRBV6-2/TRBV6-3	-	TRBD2	CASSWSSGDQETQYF	TGTGCCAGCAGTTGGTCTAGCGGGGACCAAGAGACCCAGTACTTC
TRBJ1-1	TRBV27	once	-	CASTDAGEAFF	TGTGCCAGCACCGATGCAGGTGAAGCTTTCTTT
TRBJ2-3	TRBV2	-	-	CASSEPPQMTGDTQYF	TGTGCCAGCAGTGAACCGCCACAAATGACAGGAGATACGCAGTATTTT
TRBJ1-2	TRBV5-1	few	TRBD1	CASSSGDSFNYGYTF	TGCGCCAGCAGCTCGGGGGACAGCTTTAACTATGGCTACACCTTC
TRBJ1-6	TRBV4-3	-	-	CASSQHPGRVRSPLHF	TGCGCCAGCAGCCAACACCCCGGACGGGTGAGATCACCCCTCCACTTT
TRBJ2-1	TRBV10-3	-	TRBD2	CAISESGLAGPEQFF	TGTGCCATCAGTGAGTCTGGACTAGCGGGACCCGAGCAGTTCTTC
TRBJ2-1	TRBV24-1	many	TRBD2	CATSDGAGGQYNEQFF	TGTGCCACCAGTGATGGAGCGGGGGGACAGTACAATGAGCAGTTCTTC
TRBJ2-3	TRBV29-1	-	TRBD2	CSVTGTSRDTQYF	TGCAGCGTCACCGGGACTAGTCGGGATACGCAGTATTTT
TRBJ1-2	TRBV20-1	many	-	CSAFQGVRVDGYTF	TGCAGTGCTTTCCAGGGTGTTCGGGTTGATGGCTACACCTTC
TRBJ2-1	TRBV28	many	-	CASRRTEDYNEQFF	TGTGCCAGCAGAAGGACAGAGGACTACAATGAGCAGTTCTTC
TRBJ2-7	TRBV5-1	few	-	CASSRVDQEQYF	TGCGCCAGCAGCCGGGTTGACCAGGAGCAGTACTTC
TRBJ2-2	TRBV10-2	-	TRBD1	CASRDRLDIIGELFF	TGCGCCAGTAGGGACAGGTTGGACATTATCGGGGAGCTGTTTTTT
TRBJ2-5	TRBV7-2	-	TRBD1	CASSSRGLKETQYF	TGTGCCAGCAGCTCAAGGGGGCTGAAGGAGACCCAGTACTTC
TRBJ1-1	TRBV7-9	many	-	CASSFGARNTEAFF	TGTGCCAGCAGCTTCGGTGCGAGGAACACTGAAGCTTTCTTT
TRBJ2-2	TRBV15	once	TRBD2	CATSRGGGGGELFF	TGTGCCACCAGCAGAGGCGGGGGTGGCGGGGAGCTGTTTTTT
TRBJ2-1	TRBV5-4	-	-	CASSPVRGLYNEQFF	TGTGCCAGCAGCCCGGTTCGCGGCCTTTACAATGAGCAGTTCTTC
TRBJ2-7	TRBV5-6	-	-	CASSAFSYEQYF	TGTGCCAGCAGCGCTTTCTCCTACGAGCAGTACTTC
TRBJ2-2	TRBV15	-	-	CATSRDLGANTGELFF	TGTGCCACCAGCAGAGATCTCGGAGCGAACACCGGGGAGCTGTTTTTT
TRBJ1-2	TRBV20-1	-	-	CSASGLINYGYTF	TGCAGTGCTAGCGGGTTGATTAACTATGGCTACACCTTC
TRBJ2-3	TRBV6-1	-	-	CASSPAPLRSGADTQYF	TGTGCCAGCAGTCCAGCTCCGCTCAGGTCTGGCGCAGATACGCAGTATTTT
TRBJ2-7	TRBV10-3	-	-	CAISESLAGLAEQYF	TGTGCCATCAGTGAGTCGTTGGCAGGGCTCGCCGAGCAGTACTTC
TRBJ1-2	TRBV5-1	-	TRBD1	CASRDQGANYGYTF	TGCGCCAGCAGGGATCAGGGGGCTAACTATGGCTACACCTTC
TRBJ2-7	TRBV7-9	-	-	CASSLGSAEQYF	TGTGCCAGCAGCCTCGGGTCCGCCGAGCAGTACTTC
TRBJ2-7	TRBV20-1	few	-	CSATRGSRGSYEQYF	TGCAGCGCTACCCGAGGGAGCAGGGGATCCTACGAGCAGTACTTC